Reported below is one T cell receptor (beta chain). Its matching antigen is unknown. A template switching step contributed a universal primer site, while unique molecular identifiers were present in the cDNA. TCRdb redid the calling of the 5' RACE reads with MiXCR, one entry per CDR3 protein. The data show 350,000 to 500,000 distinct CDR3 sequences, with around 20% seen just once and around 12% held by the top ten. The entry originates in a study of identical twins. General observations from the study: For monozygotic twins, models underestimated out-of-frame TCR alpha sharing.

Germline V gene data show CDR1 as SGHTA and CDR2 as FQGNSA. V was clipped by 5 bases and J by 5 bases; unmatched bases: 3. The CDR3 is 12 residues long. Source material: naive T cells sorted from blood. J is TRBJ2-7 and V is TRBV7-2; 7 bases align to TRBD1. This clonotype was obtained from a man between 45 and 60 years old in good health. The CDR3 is CASSRDRNEQYF. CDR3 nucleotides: TGTGCCAGCAGCCGGGACAGAAACGAGCAGTACTTC.